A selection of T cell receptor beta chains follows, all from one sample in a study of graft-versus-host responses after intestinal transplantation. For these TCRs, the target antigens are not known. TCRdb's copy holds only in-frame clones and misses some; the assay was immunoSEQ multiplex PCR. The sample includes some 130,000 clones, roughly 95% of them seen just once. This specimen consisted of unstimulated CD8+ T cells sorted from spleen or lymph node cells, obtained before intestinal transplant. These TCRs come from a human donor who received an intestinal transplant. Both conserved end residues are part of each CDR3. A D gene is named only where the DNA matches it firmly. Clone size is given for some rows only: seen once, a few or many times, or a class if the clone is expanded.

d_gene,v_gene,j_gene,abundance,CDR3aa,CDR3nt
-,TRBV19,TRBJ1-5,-,CASSTGNQPQHF,TGTGCCAGTTCGACGGGCAATCAGCCCCAGCATTTT
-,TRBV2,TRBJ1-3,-,CASSEGNTIYF,TGTGCCAGCTCCGAAGGGAACACCATATATTTT
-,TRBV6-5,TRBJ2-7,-,CASSYSADPYEQYF,TGTGCCAGCAGTTACTCGGCAGATCCCTACGAGCAGTACTTC
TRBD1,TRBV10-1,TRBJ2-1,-,CARNRRGQGYNEQFF,TGCGCCCGAAACCGGAGGGGACAGGGTTACAATGAGCAGTTCTTC
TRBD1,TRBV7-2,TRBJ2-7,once,CASSRATGLSYEQYF,TGTGCCAGCAGCCGGGCGACAGGGCTCTCCTACGAGCAGTACTTC
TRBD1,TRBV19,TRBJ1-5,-,CASSLPWDSYSNQPQHF,TGTGCCAGTAGTCTCCCTTGGGACAGCTATAGCAATCAGCCCCAGCATTTT
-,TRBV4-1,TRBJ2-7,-,CASSQGGSRTFSYEQYF,TGCGCCAGCAGCCAAGGGGGGAGTAGGACATTCTCCTACGAGCAGTACTTC
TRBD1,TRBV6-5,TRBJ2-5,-,CASTRGGGKQETQYF,TGTGCCAGCACGAGAGGGGGCGGTAAGCAAGAGACCCAGTACTTC
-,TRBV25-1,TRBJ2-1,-,CATEGNEQFF,TGTGCCACCGAGGGGAATGAGCAGTTCTTC
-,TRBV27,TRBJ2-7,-,CASSLGGPYEQYF,TGTGCCAGCAGTTTGGGGGGACCCTACGAGCAGTACTTC
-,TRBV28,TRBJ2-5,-,CATQPPHRGGETQYF,TGTGCCACCCAGCCTCCCCACAGGGGGGGAGAGACCCAGTACTTC
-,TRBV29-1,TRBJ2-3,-,CSVEASWTITDTQYF,TGCAGCGTTGAAGCCTCGTGGACTATCACAGATACGCAGTATTTT
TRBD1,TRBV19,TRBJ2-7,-,CASSFRDRVLYEQYF,TGTGCCAGTAGTTTTCGGGACAGGGTTCTCTACGAGCAGTACTTC
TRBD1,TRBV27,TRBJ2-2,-,CASSDNRGRNTGELFF,TGTGCCAGCAGTGACAACAGGGGGCGGAACACCGGGGAGCTGTTTTTT
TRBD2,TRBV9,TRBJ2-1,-,CASSGLFPGGEGSYNEQFF,TGTGCCAGCAGCGGTCTCTTTCCGGGAGGGGAGGGGTCCTACAATGAGCAGTTCTTC
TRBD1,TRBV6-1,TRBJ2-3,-,CASSEGTGATDTQYF,TGTGCCAGCAGTGAAGGGACAGGGGCGACAGATACGCAGTATTTT
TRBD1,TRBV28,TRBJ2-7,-,CASSYDRGEFYEQYF,TGTGCCAGCAGTTACGACAGGGGGGAATTCTACGAGCAGTACTTC
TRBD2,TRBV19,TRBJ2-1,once,CASRLTSGVYNEQFF,TGTGCCAGTAGGCTCACTAGCGGGGTTTACAATGAGCAGTTCTTC
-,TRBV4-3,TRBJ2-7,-,CASSQGSGSYEQYF,TGCGCCAGCAGCCAAGGGAGCGGCTCCTACGAGCAGTACTTC
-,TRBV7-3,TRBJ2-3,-,CASSLDSTTLGTQYF,TGTGCCAGCAGCTTAGATAGTACTACGCTCGGTACGCAGTATTTT
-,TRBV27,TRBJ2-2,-,CASSYQGAGELFF,TGTGCCAGCAGTTATCAAGGGGCCGGGGAGCTGTTTTTT
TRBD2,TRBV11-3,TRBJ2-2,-,CASSSITSGANTGELFF,TGTGCCAGCAGCTCCATCACTAGCGGGGCGAACACCGGGGAGCTGTTTTTT
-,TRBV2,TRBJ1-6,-,CASSEGRNSPLHF,TGTGCCAGCAGTGAAGGGCGGAATTCACCCCTCCACTTT
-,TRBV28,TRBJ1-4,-,CASTLGWENEKLFF,TGTGCCAGCACCCTAGGCTGGGAGAATGAAAAACTGTTTTTT
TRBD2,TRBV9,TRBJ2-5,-,CASSGLAGGWETQYF,TGTGCCAGCAGCGGACTAGCGGGAGGTTGGGAGACCCAGTACTTC
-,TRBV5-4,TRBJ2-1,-,CASGPAGRMFHNEQFF,TGTGCCAGCGGCCCTGCGGGACGAATGTTCCACAATGAGCAGTTCTTC
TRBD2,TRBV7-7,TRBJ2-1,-,CASSRLAGEREQFF,TGTGCCAGCAGCCGACTAGCGGGAGAGCGTGAGCAGTTCTTC
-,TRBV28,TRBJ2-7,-,CASREEGGYTYEQYF,TGTGCCAGCAGAGAAGAGGGCGGTTACACCTACGAGCAGTACTTC
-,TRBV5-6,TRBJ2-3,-,CASSTTLSTDTQYF,TGTGCCAGCAGCACGACCCTCAGCACAGATACGCAGTATTTT